These T cell receptor beta chains were read from a single sample in a study of blood T cells in healthy people across ages. MiXCR, run by TCRdb on the 5' RACE reads, gives a single entry per CDR3 protein. The sample yields hundreds of thousands of distinct CDR3 sequences, 35% to 50% seen once. The sample was blood. The receptors shown here come from a man at least 80 years old in good health. Each CDR3 is given with its conserved first and last residue. The D gene is left open where the match is weak. Size values are once, few and many counts, or a class for expanded clones, and some rows have none.

>many|TRBV5-6|-|TRBJ2-5
CASSLALQETQYF
TGTGCCAGCAGCTTAGCCCTCCAAGAGACCCAGTACTTC
>many|TRBV6-5|TRBD1|TRBJ1-2
CASSGWGTGEDGYTF
TGTGCCAGCTCCGGGTGGGGGACAGGGGAGGATGGCTACACCTTC
>-|TRBV21-1|-|TRBJ2-3
CASSKVTRDTDTQYF
TGTGCCAGCAGCAAAGTGACCCGAGACACAGATACGCAGTATTTT
>-|TRBV4-2|-|TRBJ2-7
CASSQVGSGTIQGSYNEQYF
TGTGCCAGCAGCCAAGTGGGATCGGGGACCATTCAAGGGTCCTACAATGAGCAGTACTTC
>-|TRBV3-1|TRBD2|TRBJ2-1
CASSPTLAGGGYNEQFF
TGTGCCAGCAGCCCTACCCTAGCGGGAGGGGGCTACAATGAGCAGTTCTTC
>-|TRBV29-1|TRBD1|TRBJ1-2
CSVEEQGANYGYTF
TGCAGCGTTGAAGAGCAGGGGGCCAACTATGGCTACACCTTC
>few|TRBV30|-|TRBJ1-5
CAWKAGPSANQPQHF
TGTGCCTGGAAGGCTGGGCCTTCCGCTAATCAGCCCCAGCATTTT
>-|TRBV6-1|TRBD2|TRBJ2-3
CASSPATSGGADTQYF
TGTGCCAGCAGCCCAGCGACTAGCGGGGGGGCAGATACGCAGTATTTT
>-|TRBV3-1|-|TRBJ2-5
CASSYWTQETQYF
TGTGCCAGCAGCTATTGGACTCAAGAGACCCAGTACTTC
>few|TRBV6-4|-|TRBJ2-1
CASARDSYNEQFF
TGTGCCAGCGCGCGGGACTCCTACAATGAGCAGTTCTTC